Below are 18 T cell receptor beta chains sequenced from a single sample in a study of blood T cell repertoires in COVID-19. Sequenced by immunoSEQ multiplex PCR; TCRdb stores in-frame clones only, minus some. The sample yields 200,000 to 300,000 clones, around 89% seen once. Sequencing was performed on peripheral blood. Every receptor here comes from a man aged 60 to 75 who had recovered from COVID-19.

The genes are TRBV30 and TRBJ1-5; tentatively, D is TRBD1 (5 bases). This CDR3 comprises 13 residues. V was trimmed by 0 bases and J by 6 bases, leaving 9 bases between them. Germline V gives CDR1 GTSNPN, CDR2 SVGIG (reference sequence). The CDR3 DNA is TGTGCCTGGAGTGTAACGGGGGGTCAGCCCCAGCATTTT. It encodes CAWSVTGGQPQHF. The entire variable domain, with the rest obtained from reference TRBV30 and TRBJ1-5, is as follows: SQTIHQWPATLVQPVGSPLSLECTVEGTSNPNLYWYRQAAGRGLQLLFYSVGIGQISSEVPQNLSASRPQDRQFILSSKKLLLSDSGFYLCAWSVTGGQPQHFGDGTRLSIL.

The chain has TRBV5-3 and TRBJ2-5; TRBD2 matches 7 bases. TRBV5-3 is treated as an ORF (open reading frame) with a function not yet certain. The junction had 15 bases not matched to a gene; V was cut back by 3 bases and J by 4 bases. The CDR3 is 17 residues long. Here the CDR3 DNA reads TGTGCCAGAAGCTCCCGGACTGGGGCGGGGGTACGAGAGACCCAGTACTTC. Translated: CARSSRTGAGVRETQYF.

In this sample, this clone turned up a few times. This chain links TRBV6-1 with TRBJ1-2, with D unresolved. Deletions cut 3 bases from V and 7 bases from J, with 9 bases between. The CDR3 totals 12 residues. The V gene's germline CDR1 is MNHNS and CDR2 SASEGT. The CDR3 DNA is TGTGCCAGCAGTGACGCTTTGGCTGGCTACACCTTC. Its protein is CASSDALAGYTF.

The chain employs TRBV18 and TRBJ2-3; 8 bases align to TRBD2. After removal of 2 bases from V and 3 bases from J, the junction contained 4 bases not matched to a gene. The CDR3 covers 15 residues. CDR1 KGHSH and CDR2 LQKENI come from the germline V gene. CDR3 sequence reads: CASSPGGGMTDTQYF. The CDR3, as DNA: TGTGCCAGCTCACCAGGCGGGGGGATGACAGATACGCAGTATTTT.

The chain combines TRBV2 with TRBJ1-1, with D hard to call. The CDR3 is made up of 11 amino acids. The V end lost 6 bases, the J end lost 2 bases, and 4 bases lay between the germline ends. CDR1 is SNHLY and CDR2 is FYNNEI in the germline V gene. CDR3 nucleotides: TGTGCCAGCAGGCTAAACACTGAAGCTTTCTTT. This gives the protein CASRLNTEAFF.

This chain joins TRBV24-1 and TRBJ2-1, with 14 bases aligning to TRBD2. The germline V gene has CDR1 KGHDR and CDR2 SFDVKD. V trimming: 4 bases; J trimming: 9 bases; junction bases outside the gene matches: 10. The CDR3 contains 17 residues. The chain's CDR3 is CATSDPGTSGGHGEQFF. The CDR3 region has the DNA TGTGCCACCAGTGACCCCGGGACTAGCGGGGGACACGGTGAGCAGTTCTTC.

V and J are TRBV3-1 (or the pseudogene TRBV3-2) and TRBJ2-5, with D perhaps TRBD1 (5 bases). The CDR3 loop spans 15 amino acids. V was cut by 5 bases and J by 3 bases, with 16 bases left in between. CDR1 and CDR2 from the germline V gene are LGHDT and YNNKEL (reference sequence). CDR3: CASSERGTEEETQYF. DNA for the CDR3: TGTGCCAGCAGCGAAAGGGGAACAGAGGAAGAGACCCAGTACTTC.

The chain has TRBV4-1 and TRBJ2-7; the D is unclear. CDR1 is MGHRA and CDR2 is YSYEKL in the germline V gene. Trimming left V 2 bases short and J 0 bases short, with 11 bases between. This CDR3 spans 15 amino acids. CDR3 DNA sequence: TGCGCCAGCAGCCAATCACAGTTTGTCTCCTACGAGCAGTACTTC. Protein product: CASSQSQFVSYEQYF.

The chain joins TRBV5-4 to TRBJ1-1; D is unresolved. V shed 4 bases and J shed 4 bases, with 14 bases lying between them. Germline CDR1 reads SGHNT; CDR2 reads YYREEE (reference sequence). The CDR3 totals 14 residues. The CDR3 DNA follows: TGTGCCAGCAGCCCCGGGGAATACGGCACTGAAGCTTTCTTT. Residues: CASSPGEYGTEAFF.

This rearrangement joins TRBV11-2 to TRBJ2-5; D may be TRBD2 (7 bases). Germline V lookup: CDR1 SGHAT, CDR2 FQNNGV. The CDR3 runs to 17 residues. Between the trimmed V and J ends, which lost 1 base and 5 bases, there was a span of 20 bases. CDR3 sequence: CASSLVGGRGLGETQYF. As DNA, the CDR3 is TGTGCCAGCAGCTTAGTAGGAGGGCGGGGGCTCGGGGAGACCCAGTACTTC.

This rearrangement joins TRBV5-4 to TRBJ2-3, with 8 nucleotides matching TRBD1. CDR3 length: 15 residues. V was pared by 4 bases and J by 6 bases, with 10 bases of the junction left unmatched. Looked up from germline, CDR1 is SGHNT and CDR2 is YYREEE (reference sequence). Written as DNA, the CDR3 is TGTGCCAGCAGCCACCAGACAGGGGTCCTTGATACGCAGTATTTT. This encodes CASSHQTGVLDTQYF.

The V and J genes are TRBV13 and TRBJ1-2; 8 bases match TRBD1. From germline, CDR1 is PRHDT and CDR2 FYEKMQ (reference sequence). V trimming: 5 bases; J trimming: 8 bases; junction bases outside the gene matches: 10. The CDR3 loop spans 14 amino acids. CDR3 sequence (DNA): TGTGCCAGCAGCCCCTTGGCCAGGGGGCAAGGCTACACCTTC. This encodes CASSPLARGQGYTF.

The rearrangement joins TRBV19 to TRBJ1-2; D is ambiguous. The CDR3 consists of 11 residues. Germline V gene lookup returns CDR1 LNHDA and CDR2 SQIVND (reference sequence). The germline V and J ends were trimmed by 8 bases and 6 bases, with 10 bases remaining between them. The CDR3 sequence: CASLGGDGYTF. The CDR3 DNA reads as TGTGCCAGTCTAGGCGGGGATGGCTACACCTTC.

The rearrangement uses TRBV24-1 and TRBJ1-4; the D is unclear. CDR1 and CDR2 from the germline V gene are KGHDR and SFDVKD. V was cut by 3 bases and J by 4 bases, with 11 bases left in between. This CDR3 has 15 amino acids. The CDR3 sequence is CATSDGRRGNEKLFF. CDR3 nucleotides: TGTGCCACCAGTGATGGGAGACGGGGTAATGAAAAACTGTTTTTT.

The rearrangement links TRBV6-1 to TRBJ1-3, with D possibly being TRBD1 (6 bases). V was shortened by 4 bases and J by 0 bases, with 19 bases between the two germline ends. CDR1 and CDR2 (germline): MNHNS, SASEGT. This CDR3 contains 18 residues. CDR3 in DNA: TGTGCCAGCAGTGCCCGCCTATCACAGGGAAGCTCTGGAAACACCATATATTTT. It codes for CASSARLSQGSSGNTIYF.

This sequence joins TRBV6-2 or TRBV6-3 and TRBJ1-2; D is uncertain. Germline CDR1 and CDR2: MNHEY and SVGEGT. Trimming removed 0 bases at V and 3 bases at J, with 8 bases between. This CDR3 spans 14 amino acids. Here the CDR3 DNA reads TGTGCCAGCAGTTACTCGGGCAGGTACTATGGCTACACCTTC. Residues: CASSYSGRYYGYTF.

The chain carries TRBV27 and TRBJ2-7; 8 nucleotides match TRBD1. From germline, CDR1 is MNHEY and CDR2 SMNVEV (reference sequence). This CDR3 region has 14 residues. The V segment lost 10 bases and the J segment 2 bases; nucleotides outside the gene matches: 10. CDR3 in amino acids: CATYDQGAPYEQYF. The CDR3, as DNA: TGTGCCACCTATGACCAGGGGGCGCCCTACGAGCAGTACTTC.

The J gene is TRBJ2-1, the V gene TRBV9; TRBD2 matches 11 bases. V dropped 4 bases and J dropped 1; count of bases not matched to a gene: 16. The CDR3 totals 20 residues. Germline V lookup: CDR1 SGDLS, CDR2 YYNGEE. The chain's CDR3 is CASSHPRGARLAGSYNEQFF. CDR3 sequence (DNA): TGTGCCAGCAGCCACCCGAGGGGGGCCAGACTAGCGGGGTCCTACAATGAGCAGTTCTTC.